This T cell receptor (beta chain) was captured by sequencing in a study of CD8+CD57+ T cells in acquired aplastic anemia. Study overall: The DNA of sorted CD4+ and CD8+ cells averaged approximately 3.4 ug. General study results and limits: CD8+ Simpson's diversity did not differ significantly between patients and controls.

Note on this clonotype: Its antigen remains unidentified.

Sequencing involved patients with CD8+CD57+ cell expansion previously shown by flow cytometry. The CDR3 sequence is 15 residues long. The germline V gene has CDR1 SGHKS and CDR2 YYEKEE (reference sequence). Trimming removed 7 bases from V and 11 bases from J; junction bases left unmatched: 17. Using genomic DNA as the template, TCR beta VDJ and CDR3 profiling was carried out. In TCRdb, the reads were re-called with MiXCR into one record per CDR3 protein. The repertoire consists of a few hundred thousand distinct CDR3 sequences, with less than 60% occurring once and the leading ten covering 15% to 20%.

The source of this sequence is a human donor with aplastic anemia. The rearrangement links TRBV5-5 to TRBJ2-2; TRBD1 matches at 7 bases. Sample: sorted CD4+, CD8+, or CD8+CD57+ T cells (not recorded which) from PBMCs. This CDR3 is CASLLGQVGSYELFF. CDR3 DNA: TGTGCCAGCCTGCTCGGACAGGTGGGGTCCTACGAGCTGTTTTTT.